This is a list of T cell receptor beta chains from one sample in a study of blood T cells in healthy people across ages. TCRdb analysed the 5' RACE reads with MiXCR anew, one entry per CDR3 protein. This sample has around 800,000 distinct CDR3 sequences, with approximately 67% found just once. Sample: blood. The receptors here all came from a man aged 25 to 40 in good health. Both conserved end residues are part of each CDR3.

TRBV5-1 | CASSLGSSGGAEQFF
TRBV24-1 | CATSDRGQYNEQFF
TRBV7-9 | CASSLAGTAKPNYGYTF
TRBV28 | CASTPSGTRRFGTDTQYF
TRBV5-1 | CASSLELAGGPVMSNEQFF
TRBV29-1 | CSLDGQGPDTQYF
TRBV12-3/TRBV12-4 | CASSVPGTNEQFF
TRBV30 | CAWSVGQGTNEKLFF
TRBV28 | CASSLQAGDKNIQYF
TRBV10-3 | CAISATLRSGQGDSPLHF
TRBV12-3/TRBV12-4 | CASSLGTGVGEQYF
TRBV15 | CATSSYLTGKLSEQYF
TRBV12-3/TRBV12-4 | CASSFGLNYGYTF
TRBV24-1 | CATSETGTGYEQYF
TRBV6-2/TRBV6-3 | CASSSGKGTQNEQFF
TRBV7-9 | CASSVEGNTEAFF
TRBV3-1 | CASSQAVLGPSTNTQYF
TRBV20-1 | CSARGSGGYEQYF
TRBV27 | CASGLQGVPHEQYF
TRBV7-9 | CASSLALVGTGYGYTF
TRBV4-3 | CASSQVHTGNWQETQYF
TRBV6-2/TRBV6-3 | CASSHRDGSYEQYF
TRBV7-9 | CASSSITGGPYEQYF
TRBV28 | CASSPAGRKAFF
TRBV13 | CASSRRGETQYF
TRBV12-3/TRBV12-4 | CASSFSRQGDRNQPQHF
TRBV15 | CTTSRDRIQGYEQYF